These 9 T cell receptor beta chains were all obtained from the same sample, sequenced in a study of T cell responses to AZD1222 COVID-19 vaccine. Profiling relied on immunoSEQ multiplex PCR, and the TCRdb table lists in-frame clones only, not all of them. The repertoire holds some 120,000 clones, with less than 90% as singletons. Material: peripheral blood, obtained on day 0 of AZD1222 vaccination. The receptors were gathered from an adult in good health.

This rearrangement joins TRBV7-2 to TRBJ2-1; no reliable D call. The CDR3 runs to 12 residues. The germline V and J ends were trimmed by 4 bases and 5 bases, with 6 bases remaining between them. CDR1 is SGHTA and CDR2 is FQGNSA in the germline V gene. Here the CDR3 reads CASSWADNEQFF. The CDR3, as DNA: TGTGCCAGCAGCTGGGCTGACAATGAGCAGTTCTTC. Variable domain in full (rest from reference TRBV7-2 and TRBJ2-1): GAGVSQSPSNKVTEKGKDVELRCDPISGHTALYWYRQSLGQGLEFLIYFQGNSAPDKSGLPSDRFSAERTGGSVSTLTIQRTQQEDSAVYLCASSWADNEQFFGPGTRLTVL.

The genes are TRBV5-1 and TRBJ2-3; no firm D call. The CDR3 length is 15 residues. Germline-derived CDR1 and CDR2 are SGHRS and YFSETQ. Trimming took 0 bases from V and 0 from J, leaving 8 bases between them. CDR3 amino acids: CASSLGEASTDTQYF. The DNA of the CDR3 is TGCGCCAGCAGCTTGGGAGAGGCTAGCACAGATACGCAGTATTTT. The full variable domain, completed using reference TRBV5-1 and TRBJ2-3, is KAGVTQTPRYLIKTRGQQVTLSCSPISGHRSVSWYQQTPGQGLQFLFEYFSETQRNKGNFPGRFSGRQFSNSRSEMNVSTLELGDSALYLCASSLGEASTDTQYFGPGTRLTVL.

V usage is TRBV28 and J usage is TRBJ1-4; unclear D gene. This CDR3 has 14 amino acids. With 2 bases removed from V and 4 bases from J, the gap between germline ends came to 8 bases. CDR1 and CDR2 from the germline V gene are MDHEN and SYDVKM. CDR3 coding DNA: TGTGCCAGCAGTTTAGATAGGTTTAATGAAAAACTGTTTTTT. This gives the protein CASSLDRFNEKLFF.

The chain has TRBV28 and TRBJ1-6; unclear D gene. There are 15 residues in the CDR3. V was clipped by 5 bases and J by 4 bases, with 12 bases between them. The germline V gene has CDR1 MDHEN and CDR2 SYDVKM. This chain's CDR3 is CASSPPTPYNSPLHF. The CDR3 DNA reads TGTGCCAGCAGTCCCCCTACACCTTATAATTCACCCCTCCACTTT.

This clone appeared a few times. The V gene is TRBV7-6, the J gene TRBJ1-3, with D maybe TRBD1 (5 bases). V lost 6 bases and J lost 0, with 9 bases in between. The CDR3 length is 14 residues. In germline, CDR1 is SGHVS, CDR2 FNYEAQ. CDR3 bases: TGTGCCAGCAGTTCGACAGCCTCTGGAAACACCATATATTTT. Protein product: CASSSTASGNTIYF.

CDR3 sequence (DNA): TGTGCCGGCCAGGGGCTAAACACCGGGGAGCTGTTTTTT. It yields the protein CAGQGLNTGELFF. The chain joins TRBV6-5 to TRBJ2-2; D is perhaps TRBD1 (6 bases). The CDR3 is 13 residues long. CDR1 MNHEY and CDR2 SVGAGI come from the germline V gene. V was pared by 11 bases and J by 2 bases, with 12 bases between.

The V and J genes are TRBV5-5 and TRBJ2-1; 8 nucleotides line up with TRBD1. The germline CDR1 and CDR2 sequences are SGHKS and YYEKEE (reference sequence). This CDR3 is built from 16 residues. Germline trimming cut 4 bases from V and 4 bases from J; bases unmatched to any gene: 10. The CDR3 DNA reads TGTGCCAGCAGCGGGGGGACAGGCTTGGCGTACAATGAGCAGTTCTTC. Amino acid sequence: CASSGGTGLAYNEQFF.

This chain links TRBV5-1 with TRBJ2-7; TRBD1 matches at 7 bases. The CDR3 consists of 14 residues. The germline CDR1 and CDR2 sequences are SGHRS and YFSETQ. V was clipped by 4 bases and J by 6 bases; unmatched bases: 10. CDR3 amino acids: CASSDDREGGEQYF. The DNA of the CDR3 is TGCGCCAGCAGCGATGACAGGGAAGGCGGCGAGCAGTACTTC.

The chain joins TRBV12-3 or TRBV12-4 to TRBJ1-1, with unresolved D. The ends were cut back, 6 bases at V and 7 bases at J, with 15 bases in the middle. The CDR3 covers 13 residues. The CDR3 spells CASSPMMAGEAFF. The CDR3 DNA follows: TGTGCCAGCAGCCCGATGATGGCAGGTGAAGCTTTCTTT.